This T cell receptor (beta chain) stems from a study of cytomegalovirus exposure and HLA in healthy donors (dated by TCRdb to 2016 to 2017). A note on the overall study: In an earlier analysis of approximately 640 of the donors, approximately 300 Gb of sequence data and approximately 100 million unique TCR beta sequences from about 190 million T cells were reported. The study was designed to test whether signatures of past pathogen exposure could be identified by cataloging public T cell receptors. A later analysis re-examined previously published TCR beta repertoires from more than 600 donors and added high-resolution HLA genotyping to investigate patterns of TCR occurrence. An earlier analysis of roughly 600 of the donors used high-throughput TCR beta sequencing to judge whether each TCR beta V gene segment behaved as functional or pseudogenic. Typing coverage differed by locus: A, B, C, DRB1 and DQB1 were typed in about 620-630 donors, DQA1 in 522, DPA1 in 600 to 610, and DPB1 in 472. Rather than using new phenotypic data, the later analysis identified candidate immune exposures from TCR beta sequences and from how often those sequences occurred across donors. High-throughput TCR immunosequencing, statistical association of individual TCRs with disease status, and machine learning were combined to predict cytomegalovirus infection status. On average, 235,054 unique TCR beta nucleotide sequences were sequenced per donor among fewer than 500 genotyped donors of the cohort, with about 19% of those sequences being non-productive. Donor age, sex, ethnicity and CMV serostatus were compiled together with the repertoire data. Approximately 310 gigabases of sequencing data and around 80 million unique TCR sequences made up an early release that covered around 640 HLA-typed donors. In a later genetic analysis, genome-wide SNP genotypes for 398 of the 666 donors were used, and that subset was treated as a discovery cohort. Along with the approximately 670-subject first cohort, a separate validation cohort of around 120 different subjects was used. Roughly five DR-DQ haplotypes were treated as single units for association and clustering because of strong linkage in the cohort. All discovery cohort repertoires had been generated on a single sequencing platform. HLA typing included class I and class II loci at four-digit resolution. The genetic ancestry cluster associated with self-reported Caucasian donors included over 80% of the roughly 410 genotyped donors. The study profiled the T cell repertoires of hundreds of subjects by immunosequencing and related them to cytomegalovirus serostatus.

The cohort was made up of roughly 670 healthy bone marrow donors. All cohort members were sampled while nominally healthy, although unrecorded immune exposures were likely present. The donor was CMV seropositive and belonged to the group of 250 to 300 seropositive cohort members. A peripheral blood sample was collected from each donor, and TCR beta sequencing was performed on peripheral blood mononuclear cells. Genomic DNA extraction from the blood cell samples was performed with the Qiagen DNeasy Blood Extraction Kit. In the case of this clone: What antigen it recognizes has not been identified. Base qualities are not recorded, but no much larger clone differs from it by a single base.

The library relied on the immunoSEQ multiplex PCR assay. For the multiplex PCR, a mixture combining 60 forward primers for TCR Vbeta segments and 13 reverse primers for TCR Jbeta segments was used. A multiplex PCR assay on genomic DNA amplified the CDR3 region of rearranged TCR beta genes. The amplified TCR beta libraries were sequenced on the Illumina HiSeq System as 87-base-pair reads. The paper's processing steps were these. In a later analysis, tens of millions of unique TCR beta chains were counted across the 500 to 850 repertoires, and approximately 9.9 million of these chains were shared by at least two donors. A nearest-neighbor algorithm error-corrected the raw reads and collapsed the reads into unique sequences, merging closely related sequences to remove PCR and sequencing errors. V, D and J gene segments were assigned by aligning CDR3 sequences to IMGT reference sequences. For a sequence to be retained, a match of at least six nucleotides to both a V gene segment and a J gene segment was required. A rearrangement was called productive if the CDR3 had no stop codons and remained in frame with V and J, and every other rearrangement was called non-productive. Following IMGT convention, CDR3 was defined as the stretch from the second conserved V-encoded cysteine up to the conserved J-encoded phenylalanine. The earlier analysis of 500 to 750 of the donors excluded any sequence lacking an unambiguous match to a single V gene segment. In an earlier analysis of some 590 of the donors, V segments were called functional above 56.7% productive rearrangements and were called segregating when the between-donor standard deviation exceeded 5%. To diagnose cytomegalovirus status from the catalog of TCR beta chain sequences, a statistical classification framework was built. V and J gene assignment, in a later analysis, came from comparing TCR nucleotide sequences with IMGT/GENE-DB human TR gene sequences. In a later analysis, CDR3 sequences and most-parsimonious VDJ recombination scenarios were assigned using the TCRdist pipeline. A later analysis defined each TCR beta chain by its CDR3 amino acid sequence plus V-gene family, and excluded reads lacking a unique V-gene family. To address suspected cross-contamination and a sequencing artifact, a later analysis removed a few hundred highly shared, low-generation-probability nucleotide sequences. A later analysis calculated a clonal expansion index for each public chain from normalized within-repertoire ranks of inferred template counts. In a later analysis, generation probabilities were computed with a VDJ recombination model fitted to out-of-frame rearrangements, and the resulting probabilities were checked against IGoR. In a later analysis, TCR-TCR, TCR-HLA and TCR-CMV co-occurrence was scored with hypergeometric tests, and a repertoire-size bias correction was applied to TCR pairs. To estimate false discovery rates, a later analysis permuted the HLA or CMV assignments 20 times. A later analysis grouped co-occurring TCRs with DBSCAN, adding TCRdist sequence similarity when clustering within HLA-allele-positive subsets. For co-occurrence clustering, repertoires with fewer than 30,000 or more than 120,000 public chains were excluded, along with roughly five repertoires with anomalous nucleotide sharing. In TCRdb, the immuneACCESS table is reduced to in-frame sequences with V and J assigned. These tables do not hold every clone; where another copy was compared, an unresolved V gene accounts for under half, and the others remain unexplained. V, J and clone size are taken as reported in that table, and D and trimming were inferred from the DNA itself. In this sample the table shows over 250,000 clones, 70% to 90% of which occur a single time. The biggest ten clones account for approximately 4.3% of the sample.

Inclusive of the bounding cysteine and phenylalanine, the CDR3 is 15 residues long. Just the 45-base CDR3 DNA is kept, in frame starting at base 1. V is pared back by 3 bases and J by 4 bases, with 12 bases lying between the germline termini. Looking up the germline V gene (reference sequence) yields CDR1 SEHNR and CDR2 FQNEAQ. Broader findings and caveats from the paper: Some IMGT-functional V segments, including TRBV6-2 and TRBV6-3, could not be told apart with the 87-base-pair reads, so those segments were excluded. Sequencing depth was assumed to be roughly uniform across donors in the presence/absence analyses, though that assumption may not hold. Only TCR beta chains were sequenced in this cohort, and the absence of alpha or paired-chain data limited detectable features. A few of the identified cytomegalovirus-associated TCR beta chains were confirmed in vitro to be specific for cytomegalovirus antigens. The classifier was reported to diagnose cytomegalovirus status with high specificity and sensitivity in both the original and validation cohorts. A later analysis found that HLA-associated TCR beta chains were more clonally expanded and had lower generation probabilities than equally common non-associated chains. The study listed over 150 TCR beta chains as associated with cytomegalovirus. A later analysis found that TCR association rates varied across HLA loci, with DRB1 alleles showing the most associated TCRs and HLA-C alleles the fewest. Most TCR sequences were seen in very few donors, while some public TCRs were found in many individuals. Broadly in line with IMGT annotations, most TCR beta V segments showed up in productive rearrangements about 87% or about 30% of the time in an earlier analysis of approximately 600 of the donors. For the cohort, immune exposure information was limited to CMV serostatus. Compared with the 666-donor mean, donors in an Asian-associated ancestry cluster had fewer N-insertions in productive TCRs, according to a later genetic analysis. According to the authors, the approach could potentially be generalized to other disease states and immunological phenotypes. An association between a missense DCLRE1C variant and V-gene and J-gene trimming of TCR beta chains was found in a later genetic analysis and replicated in an independent cohort. Because HLA typing was unavailable for some donors at each locus, only the typed subset was used in association tests. The earlier analysis of some 560 of the donors excluded roughly 17 rarely observed V segments, including chromosome 9 orphons, because counts were too low. A further reported finding was that TCR beta sequences accurately predicted the HLA-A and HLA-B alleles for most subjects in the first cohort. Several of the top co-occurrence clusters appeared to be linked to parvovirus B19, influenza, CMV and Epstein-Barr virus, according to a later analysis. When HLA alleles, especially DR and DQ, strongly co-occurred, attributing TCR associations to individual alleles was difficult. A later analysis associated 16,951 TCR beta sequences with specific HLA alleles at a false discovery rate of 0.05. A later analysis found that most CMV-associated TCR beta chains appeared HLA-restricted, with HLA associations seemingly driven largely by CMV exposure. A cluster of highly shared sequence variants was judged likely to be a technical artifact of the sequencing pipeline. Linkage disequilibrium might explain the correlated functional status among segregating V segments, but an unknown experimental factor could not be excluded.

The chain links TRBV7-9 with TRBJ2-2; 6 matching bases give a weak D call of TRBD2. This TCR came from a man aged 35 to 55 in good health and CMV-seropositive. The source material was PBMCs. The DNA is TGTGCCAGCAGCTTGGGGATAGCGGCCACCGGGGAGCTGTTTTTT. This is translated as CASSLGIAATGELFF.